This T cell receptor beta chain was identified in a study of blood T cell repertoires in COVID-19. V lost 1 base, J lost 4 bases, and 7 bases stayed unmatched. The CDR3 loop spans 15 amino acids. The germline V gene has CDR1 SEHNR and CDR2 FQNEAQ (reference sequence). As handled by the study authors: Reference gene primer amplification gave estimated nucleated cell counts. The assay was immunoSEQ multiplex PCR, and TCRdb's table has in-frame clones only and misses some. V and J calls and clone size are those listed in that table; D and trimming were worked out from the DNA. The data hold about 380,000 clones, with roughly nine tenths observed a single time.

J is TRBJ2-7 and V is TRBV7-9, with 7 bases that match TRBD2. The clonotype comes from a man in his forties or fifties with acute or convalescent COVID-19. The sample consisted of peripheral blood. CDR3 nucleotide sequence: TGTGCCAGCAGCTTAGAATCTAGCGGAATATACGAGCAGTACTTC. As protein: CASSLESSGIYEQYF. Variable domain in full (rest from reference TRBV7-9 and TRBJ2-7): DTGVSQNPRHKITKRGQNVTFRCDPISEHNRLYWYRQTLGQGPEFLTYFQNEAQLEKSRLLSDRFSAERPKGSFSTLEIQRTEQGDSAMYLCASSLESSGIYEQYFGPGTRLTVT.